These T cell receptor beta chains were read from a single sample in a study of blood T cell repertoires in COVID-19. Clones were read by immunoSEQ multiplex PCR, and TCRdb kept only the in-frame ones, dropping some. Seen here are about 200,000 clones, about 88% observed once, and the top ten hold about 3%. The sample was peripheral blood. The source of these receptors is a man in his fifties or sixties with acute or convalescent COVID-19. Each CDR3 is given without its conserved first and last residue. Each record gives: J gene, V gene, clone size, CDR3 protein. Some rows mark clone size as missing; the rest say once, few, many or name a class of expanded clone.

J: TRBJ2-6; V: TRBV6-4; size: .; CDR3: ASTGTGSGANVLT
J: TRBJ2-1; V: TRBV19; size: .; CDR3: ASSTKTSGGWNEQF
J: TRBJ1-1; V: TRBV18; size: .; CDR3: ASSPIGQGGNTEAF
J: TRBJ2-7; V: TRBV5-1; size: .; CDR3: ASTLERPGEQY
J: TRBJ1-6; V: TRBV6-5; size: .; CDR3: ASSRQRYNSPLH
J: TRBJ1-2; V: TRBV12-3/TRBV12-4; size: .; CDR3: ASSLLRGYT
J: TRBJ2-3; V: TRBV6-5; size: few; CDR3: ASSPGQTSTDTQY
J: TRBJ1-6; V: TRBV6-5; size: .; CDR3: ANSREITAPLH
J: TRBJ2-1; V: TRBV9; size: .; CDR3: ASSVGVSEGFWPREQF
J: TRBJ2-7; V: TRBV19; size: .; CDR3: ASSPLGGEQY
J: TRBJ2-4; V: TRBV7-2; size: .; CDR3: ASSLEQGSAKNIQY
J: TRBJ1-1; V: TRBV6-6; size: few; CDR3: ASSRTGGRGNTEAF
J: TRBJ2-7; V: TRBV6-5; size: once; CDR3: ASRDHGQSYEQY